These 19 T cell receptor beta chains share one sample of origin, sequenced in a study of blood T cells in healthy people across ages. The authors ran a second PCR of roughly 6 to 11 cycles using a sample-barcoded 5' primer and a J-beta primer mix. TCRdb redid the calling of the 5' RACE reads with MiXCR, one entry per CDR3 protein. There are more than 450,000 distinct CDR3 sequences in the sample; about 25% occur only once, and approximately 3.6% lies in the top ten. The sample also formed part of further work on T cells of mothers and their children.

Sequenced input: blood. All receptors derive from a boy younger than 10 in good health.

This chain uses TRBV12-3 or TRBV12-4 with TRBJ1-5; D may be TRBD1 (5 bases). Trimming shortened V by 6 bases and J by 7 bases, and 13 bases separated the two germline ends. The CDR3 is 13 amino acids. Written as DNA, the CDR3 is TGTGCCAGCAGCTCGGGACGAAGGCAGCCCCAGCATTTT. Translated, it gives CASSSGRRQPQHF.

The chain employs TRBV10-3 and TRBJ2-5; 11 bases are a match to TRBD2. Germline CDR1 and CDR2: ENHRY and SYGVKD. V lost 1 base, J lost 6 bases, and 7 bases stayed unmatched. CDR3 length: 16 amino acids. CDR3: CAISEFGTSGGKTQYF. The CDR3 DNA follows: TGTGCCATCAGTGAGTTTGGGACTAGCGGCGGGAAGACCCAGTACTTC.

The rearrangement joins TRBV7-2 to TRBJ2-1, with TRBD1 matching over 9 bases. The DNA end is more similar to TRBJ2-7, so the J call may be wrong. The CDR3 sequence is 13 residues long. Per the germline V gene, CDR1 is SGHTA and CDR2 is FQGNSA. The DNA of the CDR3 is TGTGCCAGCAGCTCACGGACAGGGGACGAGCAGTACTTC. It encodes CASSSRTGDEQYF.

This clonotype was picked up a small number of times. J is TRBJ1-4 and V is TRBV6-1; D gene ambiguous. Germline V gene sequence: CDR1 MNHNS, CDR2 SASEGT. The ends were cut back, 2 bases at V and 3 bases at J, with 13 bases in the middle. The CDR3 runs to 16 residues. CDR3 nucleotide sequence: TGTGCCAGCAGTGAATGGGCTTCTGTGGCTAATGAAAAACTGTTTTTT. This encodes CASSEWASVANEKLFF.

This clonotype was counted between two and nine times. The rearrangement joins TRBV27 to TRBJ2-5, with D unresolved. The germline gives CDR1 MNHEY, CDR2 SMNVEV (reference sequence). The CDR3 extends over 13 amino acids. V was pared by 6 bases and J by 5 bases, with 13 bases between. CDR3 bases: TGTGCCAGCAGGATATCGGCCGGGGAGACCCAGTACTTC. This translates into CASRISAGETQYF.

On this clonotype itself: A much larger clonotype is one base distant, so this may be a read error. The chain uses TRBV4-2 and TRBJ2-7; TRBD2 aligns across 13 bases. Germline V CDR1 and CDR2: LGHNA, YNFKEQ. CDR3 length equals 15 residues. V shed 4 bases and J 2 bases; nucleotides not matched to a gene: 2. CDR3 nucleotides: TGTGCCAGCAGCCGCGGGACTAGCGGGACCTACGAGCAGTACTTC. It is translated as CASSRGTSGTYEQYF.

The CDR3 sequence: CASPLVASSGPPVNTEAFF. For the CDR3, the DNA is TGTGCCAGCCCGTTGGTGGCCTCCTCGGGCCCACCAGTGAACACTGAAGCTTTCTTT. The V gene is TRBV28, the J gene TRBJ1-1; D ambiguous. Between the trimmed V and J ends, which lost 8 bases and 0 bases, there was a span of 28 bases. The CDR3 is 19 amino acids. Germline V lookup: CDR1 MDHEN, CDR2 SYDVKM.

This clonotype occurred a few times. This chain connects TRBV7-6 to TRBJ2-5; 8 nucleotides line up with TRBD2. The V segment lost 1 base and the J segment 1 base; nucleotides outside the gene matches: 8. Germline values: CDR1 SGHVS, CDR2 FNYEAQ. This CDR3 has 17 residues. The CDR3 DNA sequence: TGTGCCAGCAGCTTAGAGGGCCCCGGGACTAGCCAAGAGACCCAGTACTTC. Its translation: CASSLEGPGTSQETQYF.

The chain links TRBV10-3 to TRBJ2-7, with D hard to call. The V gene lost 2 bases and the J gene lost 0 bases, with 2 bases spanning the gap. Germline loops: CDR1 ENHRY, CDR2 SYGVKD. CDR3 length equals 12 residues. The CDR3 spells CAISESSYEQYF. The CDR3 region has the DNA TGTGCCATCAGTGAGAGCTCCTACGAGCAGTACTTC.

The genes are TRBV20-1 and TRBJ2-5; 11 bases are shared with TRBD1. With 1 base clipped from V and 10 bases from J, the junction kept 14 bases outside the gene matches. The germline CDR1 and CDR2 sequences are DFQATT and SNEGSKA (reference sequence). This CDR3 has 16 residues. The CDR3 loop is CSARAVEGQGDQGQYF. CDR3 bases: TGCAGTGCTAGAGCCGTAGAGGGACAGGGGGACCAAGGCCAGTACTTC.

Details on this clonotype: Mismatch with germline at one junction end may stem from a read error. The rearrangement joins TRBV27 to TRBJ2-5, with a tentative D call TRBD2 (5 bases). The CDR3 loop spans 16 amino acids. Germline V lookup: CDR1 MNHEY, CDR2 SMNVEV (reference sequence). The chain's CDR3 is CASSLRRVTRGEAQYF. The CDR3 region has the DNA TGTGCCAGCAGTTTACGCCGGGTCACCCGGGGAGAGGCCCAGTACTTC.

The chain uses TRBV7-2 and TRBJ2-7; D is undetermined. V was pared by 5 bases and J by 1 base, with 27 bases between. Germline V lookup: CDR1 SGHTA, CDR2 FQGNSA. CDR3 length: 19 residues. The CDR3 loop reads CASSPENPRLATISYEQYV. The CDR3 nucleotides are TGTGCCAGCAGCCCCGAAAACCCTCGGCTCGCAACCATATCCTACGAGCAGTACGTC.

This clonotype was observed a few times. The chain combines TRBV10-3 with TRBJ2-7; a weak D match, TRBD2 (5 bases). The V and J ends lost 6 bases and 2 bases respectively, with 8 bases between them. Germline loops: CDR1 ENHRY, CDR2 SYGVKD. The CDR3 runs 12 residues. The CDR3 sequence is CAIRDSTYEQYF. The CDR3 DNA sequence: TGTGCCATCAGGGACTCAACCTACGAGCAGTACTTC.

The sample holds a few counts of this clonotype. The J gene is TRBJ2-1, the V gene TRBV5-1; 8 positions match TRBD2. V dropped 1 base and J dropped 6; count of bases not matched to a gene: 9. The CDR3 has 16 amino acids. CDR1 is SGHRS and CDR2 is YFSETQ in the germline V gene. The CDR3 here is CASSLFLGSGGNEQFF. Here the CDR3 DNA reads TGCGCCAGCAGCTTGTTCTTGGGGAGCGGGGGCAATGAGCAGTTCTTC.

This clonotype was observed a single time. This sequence joins TRBV6-1 and TRBJ2-7; D remains ambiguous. The end of the DNA aligns better with TRBJ2-1, so the J call may be wrong. Germline CDR1 MNHNS, CDR2 SASEGT. The CDR3 length is 13 residues. The CDR3 DNA sequence: TGTGCCAGCATCTATACTGGCTACAATGAGCAGTTCTTC. The encoded protein is CASIYTGYNEQFF.

This sequence joins TRBV20-1 and TRBJ2-3; D gene ambiguous. The CDR3 loop spans 14 amino acids. Per the germline V gene, CDR1 is DFQATT and CDR2 is SNEGSKA (reference sequence). V shed 2 bases and J shed 3 bases, with 12 bases lying between them. The CDR3 coding sequence is TGCAGTGCTAGACCCCGAACAGAAACAGATACGCAGTATTTT. Its protein product is CSARPRTETDTQYF.

This chain links TRBV9 with TRBJ2-5, with 9 bases aligning to TRBD2. Germline V gene sequence: CDR1 SGDLS, CDR2 YYNGEE. This CDR3 spans 17 amino acids. The V segment lost 4 bases and the J segment 5 bases; nucleotides outside the gene matches: 15. CDR3 region: CASSPIGGSGSLETQYF. CDR3 coding DNA: TGTGCCAGCAGCCCCATAGGCGGTAGCGGGAGCCTCGAGACCCAGTACTTC.

The chain's CDR3 is CASSPSGSVDTQYF. The CDR3 bases are TGCGCCAGCAGCCCTAGCGGGAGTGTCGATACGCAGTATTTT. J is TRBJ2-3 and V is TRBV4-3, with TRBD2 identical over 10 bases. The CDR3 extends over 14 amino acids. J was trimmed by 6 bases and V by 4 bases; bases with no gene match: 4. Germline V gives CDR1 LGHNA, CDR2 YSLEER.

The chain links TRBV20-1 to TRBJ2-7; D remains unclear. TRBJ2-1 explains the end of the DNA better; the J call may be wrong. CDR3 size: 14 residues. CDR1 is DFQATT, CDR2 SNEGSKA, per germline (reference sequence). CDR3 bases: TGCAGTGCTAGGGACCCTGGGCCCACCCCAAAGCAGTTCTTC. Its protein product is CSARDPGPTPKQFF.